A selection of T cell receptor beta chains follows, all from one sample in a study of T cell responses to AZD1222 COVID-19 vaccine. The data were produced by immunoSEQ multiplex PCR, yet TCRdb's version contains in-frame clones alone and is incomplete. This sample yields more than 85,000 clones, of which around 90% are seen a single time; 16% belongs to the top ten. Sequencing was performed on peripheral blood, taken on day 0 of AZD1222 vaccination. The receptor source for this set is an adult in good health. Both conserved end residues are part of each CDR3. A D gene is named only where the DNA matches it firmly. Size values are once, few and many counts, or a class for expanded clones, and some rows have none.

V	J	size	D	DNA	CDR3
TRBV11-3	TRBJ2-5	NA	TRBD2	TGTGCCAGCAGCTACTGGACTAGCGGGGTTCCGTACCAAGAGACCCAGTACTTC	CASSYWTSGVPYQETQYF
TRBV24-1	TRBJ2-2	NA	TRBD1	TGTGCCACCAGTGATGCCACCAGGGGGTCCGGGGAGCTGTTTTTT	CATSDATRGSGELFF
TRBV6-5	TRBJ1-1	NA	NA	TGTGCCAGCAGTTACTCAGACACGAACACTGAAGCTTTCTTT	CASSYSDTNTEAFF
TRBV7-9	TRBJ2-6	NA	TRBD2	TGTGCCAGCAGCTCGACGACCACTAGCGGGAGCCCCGGGGCCAACGTCCTGACTTTC	CASSSTTTSGSPGANVLTF
TRBV7-9	TRBJ2-3	few	TRBD1	TGTGCCAGCAGCCCTGGACAGGGGGACGTAAATACGCAGTATTTT	CASSPGQGDVNTQYF
TRBV3-1/TRBV3-2	TRBJ1-5	few	TRBD1	TGTGCCAGCAGCCTCGGGACAGGGGATCAGCCCCAGCATTTT	CASSLGTGDQPQHF
TRBV10-3	TRBJ1-2	NA	NA	TGTGCCATTAGGGGGGCGAATAACTATGGCTACACCTTC	CAIRGANNYGYTF
TRBV5-1	TRBJ1-5	NA	NA	TGCGCCAGCAGCGCCGGGACACACAATCAGCCCCAGCATTTT	CASSAGTHNQPQHF
TRBV25-1	TRBJ1-5	few	NA	TGTGCCAGCAGTGAATTGGAAACAGGGAGCAATCAGCCCCAGCATTTT	CASSELETGSNQPQHF
TRBV6-4	TRBJ1-1	NA	NA	TGTGCCAGCAGTGACGGGGCGAACACTGAAGCTTTCTTT	CASSDGANTEAFF
TRBV23-1	TRBJ2-3	NA	NA	TGCGCCAGCACCAACGGGCGGAACACAGATACGCAGTATTTT	CASTNGRNTDTQYF
TRBV30	TRBJ1-1	once	NA	TGTGCCTGGAGTGCCTGGGACACCAACACTGAAGCTTTCTTT	CAWSAWDTNTEAFF
TRBV28	TRBJ1-1	NA	NA	TGTGCCAGCAGTCTACAGGGCACTGAAGCTTTCTTT	CASSLQGTEAFF
TRBV5-1	TRBJ1-2	NA	NA	TGCGCCAGCAGCTGGGACCTCTCCGACCTGGATGGCTACACCTTC	CASSWDLSDLDGYTF
TRBV5-1	TRBJ2-5	NA	TRBD2	TGCGCCAGCAGCGCTACTAGCGGGAAAGAGACCCAGTACTTC	CASSATSGKETQYF
TRBV9	TRBJ2-7	NA	NA	TGTGCCAGCAGCGTAGTCGGTAGCTCCTACGAGCAGTACTTC	CASSVVGSSYEQYF
TRBV3-1/TRBV3-2	TRBJ2-3	few	NA	TGTGCCAGCAGCCTCGAGGGGGGGTCCACCGAAGATACGCAGTATTTT	CASSLEGGSTEDTQYF